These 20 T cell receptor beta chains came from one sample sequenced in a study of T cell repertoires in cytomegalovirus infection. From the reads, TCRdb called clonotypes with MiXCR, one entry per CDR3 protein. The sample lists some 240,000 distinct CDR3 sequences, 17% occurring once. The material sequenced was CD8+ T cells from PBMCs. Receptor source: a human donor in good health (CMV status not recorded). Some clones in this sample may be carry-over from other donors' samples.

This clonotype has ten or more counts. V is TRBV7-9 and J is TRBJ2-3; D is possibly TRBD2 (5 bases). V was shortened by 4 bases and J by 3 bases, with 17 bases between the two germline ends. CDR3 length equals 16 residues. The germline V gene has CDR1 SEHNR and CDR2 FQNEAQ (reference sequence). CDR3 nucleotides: TGTGCCAGCAGCTCAAGAGGACTTGAGGGAACAGATACGCAGTATTTT. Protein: CASSSRGLEGTDTQYF.

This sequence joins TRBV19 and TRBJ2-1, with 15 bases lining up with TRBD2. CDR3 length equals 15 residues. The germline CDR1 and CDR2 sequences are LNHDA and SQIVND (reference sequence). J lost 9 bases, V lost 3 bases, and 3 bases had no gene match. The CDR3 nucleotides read TGTGCCAGTAGTATTCTGGGACTAGCGGGGGGTGAGCAGTTCTTC. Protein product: CASSILGLAGGEQFF. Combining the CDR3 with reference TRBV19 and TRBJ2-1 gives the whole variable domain DGGITQSPKYLFRKEGQNVTLSCEQNLNHDAMYWYRQDPGQGLRLIYYSQIVNDFQKGDIAEGYSVSREKKESFPLTVTSAQKNPTAFYLCASSILGLAGGEQFFGPGTRLTVL.

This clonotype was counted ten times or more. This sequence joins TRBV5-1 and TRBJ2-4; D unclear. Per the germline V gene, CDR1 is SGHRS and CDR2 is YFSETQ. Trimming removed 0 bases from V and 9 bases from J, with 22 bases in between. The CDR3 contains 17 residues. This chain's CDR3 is CASSLVPGAAEYGIQYF. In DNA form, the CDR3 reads TGCGCCAGCAGCTTGGTGCCGGGTGCCGCGGAGTACGGCATTCAGTACTTC.

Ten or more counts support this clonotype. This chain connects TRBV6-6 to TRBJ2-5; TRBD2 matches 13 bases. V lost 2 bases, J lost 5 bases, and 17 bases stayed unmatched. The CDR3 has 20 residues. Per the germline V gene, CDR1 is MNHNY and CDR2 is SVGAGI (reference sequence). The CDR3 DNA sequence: TGTGCCAGCAGTTACCCGCCGGGACTAGCGGGGTACCAGGTCCTGGAGACCCAGTACTTC. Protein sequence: CASSYPPGLAGYQVLETQYF.

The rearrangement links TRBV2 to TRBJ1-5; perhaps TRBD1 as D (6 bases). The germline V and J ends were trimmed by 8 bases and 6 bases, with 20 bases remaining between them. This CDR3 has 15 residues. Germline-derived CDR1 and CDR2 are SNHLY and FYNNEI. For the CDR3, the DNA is TGTGCCAGCGGACTGAGGGGGGGAGTCGGTCAGCCCCAGCATTTT. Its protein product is CASGLRGGVGQPQHF. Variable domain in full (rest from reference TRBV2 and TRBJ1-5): EPEVTQTPSHQVTQMGQEVILRCVPISNHLYFYWYRQILGQKVEFLVSFYNNEISEKSEIFDDQFSVERPDGSNFTLKIRSTKLEDSAMYFCASGLRGGVGQPQHFGDGTRLSIL.

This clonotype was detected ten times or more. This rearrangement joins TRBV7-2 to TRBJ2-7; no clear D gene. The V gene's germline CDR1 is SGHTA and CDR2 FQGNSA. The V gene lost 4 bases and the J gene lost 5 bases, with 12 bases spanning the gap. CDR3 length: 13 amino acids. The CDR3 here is CASSYTSFDEQYF. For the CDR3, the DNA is TGTGCCAGCAGCTACACCTCTTTCGACGAGCAGTACTTC.

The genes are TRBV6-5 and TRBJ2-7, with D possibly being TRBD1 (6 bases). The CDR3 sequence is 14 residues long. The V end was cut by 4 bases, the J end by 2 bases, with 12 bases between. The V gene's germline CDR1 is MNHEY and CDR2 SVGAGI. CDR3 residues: CASSSPGHTYEQYF. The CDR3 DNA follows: TGTGCCAGCAGTTCTCCGGGACATACCTACGAGCAGTACTTC.

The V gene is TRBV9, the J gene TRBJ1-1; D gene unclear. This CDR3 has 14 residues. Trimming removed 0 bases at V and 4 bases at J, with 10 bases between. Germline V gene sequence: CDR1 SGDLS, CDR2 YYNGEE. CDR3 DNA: TGTGCCAGCAGCGTAGAGGCGGAGGGCACTGAAGCTTTCTTT. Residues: CASSVEAEGTEAFF.

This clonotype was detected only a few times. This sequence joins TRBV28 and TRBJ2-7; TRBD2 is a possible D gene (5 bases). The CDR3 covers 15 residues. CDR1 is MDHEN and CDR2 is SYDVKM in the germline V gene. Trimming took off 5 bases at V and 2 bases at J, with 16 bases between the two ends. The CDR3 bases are TGTGCCAGCAGTCTCACCGGGGTCTTAACCTACGAGCAGTACTTC. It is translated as CASSLTGVLTYEQYF.

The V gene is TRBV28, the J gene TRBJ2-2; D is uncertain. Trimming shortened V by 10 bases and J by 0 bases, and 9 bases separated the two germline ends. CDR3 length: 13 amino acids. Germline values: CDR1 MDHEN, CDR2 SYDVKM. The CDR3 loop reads CAIRSANTGELFF. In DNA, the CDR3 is TGTGCCATCCGGTCTGCGAACACCGGGGAGCTGTTTTTT.

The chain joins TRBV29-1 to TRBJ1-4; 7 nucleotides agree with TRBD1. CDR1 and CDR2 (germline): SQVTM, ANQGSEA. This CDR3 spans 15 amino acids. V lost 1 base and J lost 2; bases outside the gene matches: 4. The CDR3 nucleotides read TGCAGCGTTGAAGTGACAGGGAAGACTAATGAAAAACTGTTTTTT. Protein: CSVEVTGKTNEKLFF.

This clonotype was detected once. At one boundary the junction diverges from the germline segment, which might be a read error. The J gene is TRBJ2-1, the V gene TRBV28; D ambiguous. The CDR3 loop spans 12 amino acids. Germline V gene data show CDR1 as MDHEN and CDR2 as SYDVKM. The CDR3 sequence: CASSSVYNEQVF. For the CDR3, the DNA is TGTGCCAGCAGTTCCGTCTACAATGAGCAGGTCTTC.

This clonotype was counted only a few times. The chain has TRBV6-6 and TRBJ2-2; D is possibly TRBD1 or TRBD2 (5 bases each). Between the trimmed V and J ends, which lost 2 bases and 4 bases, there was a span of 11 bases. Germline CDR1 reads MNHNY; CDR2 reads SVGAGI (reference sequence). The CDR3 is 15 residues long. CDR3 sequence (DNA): TGTGCCAGCAGTTACGAGGGGTTCGGCACCGGGGAGCTGTTTTTT. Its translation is CASSYEGFGTGELFF.

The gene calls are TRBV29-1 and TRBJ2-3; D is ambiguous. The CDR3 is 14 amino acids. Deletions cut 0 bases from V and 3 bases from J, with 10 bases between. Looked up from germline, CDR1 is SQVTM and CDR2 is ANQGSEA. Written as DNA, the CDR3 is TGCAGCGTTGAAGATGAGTCCGCTACAGATACGCAGTATTTT. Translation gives CSVEDESATDTQYF.

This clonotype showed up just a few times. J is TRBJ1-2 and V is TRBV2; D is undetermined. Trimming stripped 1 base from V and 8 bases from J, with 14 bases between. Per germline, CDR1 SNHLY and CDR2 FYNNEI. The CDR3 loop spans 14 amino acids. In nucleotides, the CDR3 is TGTGCCAGCAGTGAAGGGTCCGCCCTAGGGGGCTACACCTTC. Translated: CASSEGSALGGYTF.

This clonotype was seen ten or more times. The CDR3 is CAISESTSVLYEQYF. The CDR3 coding sequence is TGTGCCATCAGTGAGTCGACTAGCGTCCTCTACGAGCAGTACTTC. The chain links TRBV10-3 to TRBJ2-7; 8 bases match TRBD2. CDR1 is ENHRY and CDR2 is SYGVKD in the germline V gene. Trimming at V came to 0 bases and at J to 3 bases, leaving 4 bases not matched to a gene. This CDR3 has 15 amino acids.

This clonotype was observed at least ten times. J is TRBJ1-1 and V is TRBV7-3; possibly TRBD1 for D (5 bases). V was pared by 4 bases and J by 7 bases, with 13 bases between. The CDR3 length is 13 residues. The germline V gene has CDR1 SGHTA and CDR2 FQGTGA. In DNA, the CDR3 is TGTGCCAGCAGCTCGGCCCGGGGGAATGAAGCTTTCTTT. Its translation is CASSSARGNEAFF.

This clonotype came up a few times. CDR3 residues: CSASPIRDGLTGELFF. The CDR3 DNA follows: TGCAGTGCTAGCCCGATCCGGGACGGGCTGACCGGGGAGCTGTTTTTT. The rearrangement joins TRBV20-1 to TRBJ2-2; D might be TRBD1 or TRBD2, each matching 5 bases. The V gene lost 3 bases and the J gene lost 5 bases, with 19 bases spanning the gap. The V gene's germline CDR1 is DFQATT and CDR2 SNEGSKA (reference sequence). This CDR3 contains 16 residues.

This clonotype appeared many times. The CDR3, as DNA: TGTGCCAGCAGCTTAGCGGGGATCGGGGAGCTGTTTTTT. Protein sequence: CASSLAGIGELFF. This sequence joins TRBV7-8 and TRBJ2-2; D unclear. Germline V gene data show CDR1 as SGHVS and CDR2 as FQNEAQ. The V end was cut by 0 bases, the J end by 7 bases, with 6 bases between. The CDR3 has 13 amino acids. Variable domain in full (rest from reference TRBV7-8 and TRBJ2-2): GAGVSQSPRYKVAKRGQDVALRCDPISGHVSLFWYQQALGQGPEFLTYFQNEAQLDKSGLPSDRFFAERPEGSVSTLKIQRTQQEDSAVYLCASSLAGIGELFFGEGSRLTVL.

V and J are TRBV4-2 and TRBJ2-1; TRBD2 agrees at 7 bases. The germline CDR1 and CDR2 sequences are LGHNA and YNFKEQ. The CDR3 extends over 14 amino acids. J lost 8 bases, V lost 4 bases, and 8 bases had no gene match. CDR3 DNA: TGTGCCAGCAGCCCCGGACTAGTCCTCGATGAGCAGTTCTTC. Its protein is CASSPGLVLDEQFF.